The 5 T cell receptor beta chains below all came from one sample that was sequenced in a study of cytomegalovirus exposure and HLA in healthy donors. Primers included in the PCR were 60 Vbeta and 13 Jbeta primers. The assay was immunoSEQ multiplex PCR, and TCRdb's table has in-frame clones only and misses some. Of 150,000 to 250,000 clones in the sample, under 90% were seen once. The sequencing input was PBMCs. All receptors come from a boy aged 2 to 10 in good health and CMV-seronegative.

The chain couples TRBV7-2 to TRBJ2-1; TRBD2 matches at 7 bases. V was pared by 5 bases and J by 7 bases, with 20 bases of the junction left unmatched. Germline CDR1 reads SGHTA; CDR2 reads FQGNSA. The CDR3 covers 18 residues. The CDR3 loop reads CASSPRNPLVPAGNEQFF. CDR3 nucleotides: TGTGCCAGCAGCCCTAGGAATCCACTAGTACCAGCGGGGAATGAGCAGTTCTTC.

This clone was detected only a few times. V gene TRBV27 combines with J gene TRBJ1-2; 11 positions agree with TRBD1. J was trimmed by 8 bases and V by 10 bases; bases with no gene match: 3. There are 11 residues in the CDR3. CDR1 is MNHEY and CDR2 is SMNVEV in the germline V gene (reference sequence). CDR3 loop: CATWTGGGYTF. As DNA, the CDR3 is TGTGCCACCTGGACAGGGGGCGGCTACACCTTC.

The chain couples TRBV5-1 to TRBJ2-5, with 7 bases identical to TRBD2. The CDR3 has 15 amino acids. Trimming took 3 bases from V and 0 from J; bases not matched to a gene: 5. Germline assignment: CDR1 SGHRS and CDR2 YFSETQ. The CDR3: CASSYTGLDQETQYF. The CDR3 DNA follows: TGCGCCAGCAGCTATACAGGACTAGACCAAGAGACCCAGTACTTC.

The J gene is TRBJ2-5, the V gene TRBV5-5; 12 nucleotides match TRBD2. This CDR3 is 16 amino acids long. Germline assignment: CDR1 SGHKS and CDR2 YYEKEE (reference sequence). J was trimmed by 4 bases and V by 0 bases; bases with no gene match: 4. CDR3 DNA sequence: TGTGCCAGCAGCTTGGATGCACTAGCGGGGGGAGAGACCCAGTACTTC. As protein: CASSLDALAGGETQYF.

The J gene is TRBJ2-2, the V gene TRBV10-1, with 10 nucleotides matching TRBD2. V trimming: 2 bases; J trimming: 8 bases; junction bases outside the gene matches: 17. CDR1 is WNHNN, CDR2 SYGVQD, per germline (reference sequence). The CDR3 length is 19 residues. The CDR3 DNA follows: TGCGCCAGCAGTGAGCTGGGCCCCCAAGCGGGGGGGATAAGTGGGGAGCTGTTTTTT. Translated, it gives CASSELGPQAGGISGELFF.